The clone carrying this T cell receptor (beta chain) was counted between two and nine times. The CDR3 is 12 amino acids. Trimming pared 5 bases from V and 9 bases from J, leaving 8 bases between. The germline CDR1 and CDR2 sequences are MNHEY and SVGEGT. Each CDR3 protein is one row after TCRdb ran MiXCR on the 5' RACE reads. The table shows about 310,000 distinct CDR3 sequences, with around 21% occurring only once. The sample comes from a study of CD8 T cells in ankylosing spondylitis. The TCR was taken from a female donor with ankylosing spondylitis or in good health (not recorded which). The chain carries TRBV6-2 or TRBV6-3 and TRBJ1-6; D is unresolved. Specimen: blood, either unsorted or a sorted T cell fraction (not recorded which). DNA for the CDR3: TGTGCCAGCAGTAGCCCTCCTTCACCCCTCCACTTT. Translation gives CASSSPPSPLHF.